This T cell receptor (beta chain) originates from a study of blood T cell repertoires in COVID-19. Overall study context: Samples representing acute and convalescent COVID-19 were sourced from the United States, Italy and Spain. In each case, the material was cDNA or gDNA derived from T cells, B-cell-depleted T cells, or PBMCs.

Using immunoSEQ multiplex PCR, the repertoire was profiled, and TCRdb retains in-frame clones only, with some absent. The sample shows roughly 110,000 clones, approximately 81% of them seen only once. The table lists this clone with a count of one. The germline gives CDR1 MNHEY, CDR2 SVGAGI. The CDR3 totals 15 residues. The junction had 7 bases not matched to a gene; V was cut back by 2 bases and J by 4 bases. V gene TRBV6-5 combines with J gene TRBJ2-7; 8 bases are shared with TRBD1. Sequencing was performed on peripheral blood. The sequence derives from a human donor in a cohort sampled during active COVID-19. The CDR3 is CASSYVAGGVYEQYF. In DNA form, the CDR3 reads TGTGCCAGCAGTTACGTGGCAGGGGGCGTTTACGAGCAGTACTTC.